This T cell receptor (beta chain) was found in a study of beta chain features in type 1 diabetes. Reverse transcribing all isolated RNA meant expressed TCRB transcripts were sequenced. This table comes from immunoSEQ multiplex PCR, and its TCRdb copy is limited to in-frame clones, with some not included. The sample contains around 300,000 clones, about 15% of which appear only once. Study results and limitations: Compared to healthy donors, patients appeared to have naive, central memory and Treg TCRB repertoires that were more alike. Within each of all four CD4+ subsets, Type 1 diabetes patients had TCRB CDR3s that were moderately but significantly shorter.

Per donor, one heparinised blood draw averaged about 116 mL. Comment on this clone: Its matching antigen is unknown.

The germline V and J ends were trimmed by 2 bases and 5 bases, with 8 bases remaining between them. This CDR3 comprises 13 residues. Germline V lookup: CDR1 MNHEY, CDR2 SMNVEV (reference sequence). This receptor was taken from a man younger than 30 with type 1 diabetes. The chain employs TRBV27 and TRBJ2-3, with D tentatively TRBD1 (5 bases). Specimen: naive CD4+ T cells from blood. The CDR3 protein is CASSLGAGDTQYF. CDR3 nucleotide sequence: TGTGCCAGCAGTTTAGGGGCCGGAGATACGCAGTATTTT.